This T cell receptor beta chain originates from a study of cytomegalovirus exposure and HLA in healthy donors. On the study more broadly: Approximately 85 million unique TCRs from HLA-typed donors were held in an early data release.

On this clone itself: Its antigen remains unknown.

The CDR3 extends over 19 amino acids. Study results and caveats: Per published reports, the classifier diagnosed cytomegalovirus status with high specificity and sensitivity. Later genetic work tied a missense DCLRE1C variant to beta-chain V and J trimming.

The primer mix had 60 Vbeta and 13 Jbeta primers. The table came from immunoSEQ multiplex PCR; TCRdb's copy has only in-frame clones and leaves some out. The table lists tens of thousands of clones, approximately 90% of them singletons. Sequencing was done on a sample of PBMCs. This TCR derives from a woman between 40 and 55 years old in good health and CMV-seropositive. J is TRBJ2-7 and V is TRBV7-5; TRBD2, the table's D call, lacks a check against the DNA. TRBV7-5 is recorded as a pseudogene. CDR3 bases: TGTGCCAGAAGCCCAGGGCGGGGGGTGTGGGTCCCCGGGTACCACGAGCAGTACTTC. Encoded protein: CARSPGRGVWVPGYHEQYF.